This TCR beta chain was captured in a study of regulatory T cells in long-lasting Graves disease. Through Arm-PCR of CDR3 regions and iRepertoire HTBI primers, TCR beta libraries were built. TCRdb re-analysed the multiplex PCR reads in MiXCR, keeping a single row per CDR3 protein. Here the sample spans about 470,000 distinct CDR3 sequences, around 15% being singletons. There are many counts of this clonotype. The time point was: newly diagnosed GD, antithyroid drugs for less than 3 months. Making the TCR library involved RNA that had been extracted from PBMCs. The EDTA tubes were filled with about 9 milliliters of drawn peripheral blood. This sample also belongs to another study, concerning T cells in Graves' hyperthyroidism and ophthalmopathy.

The source of this sequence is a man between 35 and 55 years old with Graves disease. The sample was peripheral blood mononuclear cells (PBMCs), taken at new diagnosis, from a patient treated with antithyroid drugs.

The DNA for the CDR3 is TGTGCCAGCAGCGCCATGACCATTTCGACAGGGGGCACAGATACGCAGTATTTT. This gives the protein CASSAMTISTGGTDTQYF. The genes are TRBV9 and TRBJ2-3; TRBD1 aligns across 8 bases. Germline trimming cut 3 bases from V and 1 base from J; bases unmatched to any gene: 13. The CDR3 consists of 18 residues. CDR1 SGDLS and CDR2 YYNGEE come from the germline V gene.